This T cell receptor beta chain was profiled in a study of T cells expressing NK-cell markers. About this clonotype itself: Its matching antigen is unknown.

Germline V gene data show CDR1 as SGDLS and CDR2 as YYNGEE. The CDR3 is 15 amino acids. Whole-study findings and limits: Unclear, still, was the HCMV specificity of the expanded NKG2C+ T cell clones.

With the 5' RACE reads reprocessed, TCRdb shows one record per CDR3 protein and no DNA. The repertoire table contains 350,000 to 450,000 distinct CDR3 sequences. This TCR came from a man between 18 and 69 years old in good health. The specimen sequenced was blood T cells: a sorted CD56 or NKG2C T cell subset, CD4+ or CD8+ T cells, or bulk PBMC T cells (not recorded which). This chain links TRBV9 with TRBJ2-2. The CDR3 spells CASSLAGLGTGELFF.